One and the same sample provided the 28 T cell receptor beta chains below, sequenced in a study of Graves' ophthalmopathy and Graves' hyperthyroidism. Amplified material comprised TCR beta CDR3 regions derived from RNA transcripts. HTBI primers primed a first-round RT-PCR, and a second-round multiplex PCR followed. MiXCR was run by TCRdb on the multiplex PCR reads, yielding one entry per CDR3 protein. The sample carries over 450,000 distinct CDR3 sequences, 13% to 15% recorded once. The sample taken for sequencing was blood. These receptors all stem from a woman in her 30s with Graves' ophthalmopathy.

There are a few counts of this clonotype. The rearrangement uses TRBV2 and TRBJ1-6; D uncertain. Trimming shortened V by 4 bases and J by 6 bases, and 7 bases separated the two germline ends. This CDR3 has 13 amino acids. Germline assignment: CDR1 SNHLY and CDR2 FYNNEI. The CDR3: CASSGQSNSPLHF. The CDR3 DNA reads TGTGCCAGCAGTGGGCAGTCTAATTCACCCCTCCACTTT.

This clonotype was found many times. The chain has TRBV6-1 and TRBJ1-1, with D perhaps matching TRBD1 (5 bases). Trimming took 7 bases from V and 11 from J, leaving 17 bases between them. Per germline, CDR1 MNHNS and CDR2 SASEGT. CDR3 length: 12 residues. CDR3 nucleotide sequence: TGTGCCAGCACCGGGGACCTAACAGACGCTTTCTTT. Protein sequence: CASTGDLTDAFF.

This clonotype showed up many times. The chain couples TRBV12-3 or TRBV12-4 to TRBJ2-2; TRBD2 matches at 12 bases. V lost 5 bases and J lost 7; bases outside the gene matches: 8. This CDR3 has 16 amino acids. The CDR3 loop is CASSQGLAGLGGELFF. CDR3 bases: TGTGCCAGCAGTCAAGGACTAGCGGGACTTGGCGGGGAGCTGTTTTTT.

This clonotype was seen repeatedly, ten times or more. CDR3 sequence: CASSIGSTEAFF. CDR3 nucleotides: TGTGCCAGTAGTATAGGGAGCACTGAAGCTTTCTTT. The chain is built from TRBV19 and TRBJ1-1, with D hard to call. The CDR3 runs 12 residues. Germline V gene data show CDR1 as LNHDA and CDR2 as SQIVND (reference sequence). Trimming took 1 base from V and 4 from J, leaving 4 bases between them. Looking up the rest from reference TRBV19 and TRBJ1-1 gives the full variable domain: DGGITQSPKYLFRKEGQNVTLSCEQNLNHDAMYWYRQDPGQGLRLIYYSQIVNDFQKGDIAEGYSVSREKKESFPLTVTSAQKNPTAFYLCASSIGSTEAFFGQGTRLTVV.

In its sample, this clonotype was seen many times. The chain recombines TRBV27 with TRBJ2-5; D remains ambiguous. The V gene lost 2 bases and the J gene lost 0 bases, with 7 bases spanning the gap. Germline CDR1 MNHEY, CDR2 SMNVEV (reference sequence). This CDR3 contains 14 residues. The CDR3 sequence is CASSLNGYQETQYF. The CDR3, as DNA: TGTGCCAGCAGTTTAAATGGGTACCAAGAGACCCAGTACTTC.

This sequence joins TRBV7-9 and TRBJ1-1, with TRBD1 as a possible D gene (5 bases). The CDR3 sequence is 14 residues long. The V end lost 1 base, the J end lost 6 bases, and 12 bases lay between the germline ends. Germline CDR1 SEHNR, CDR2 FQNEAQ (reference sequence). This CDR3 is CASSLEGKSAEAFF. The CDR3 region has the DNA TGTGCCAGCAGCTTAGAGGGGAAATCGGCTGAAGCTTTCTTT. Using reference TRBV7-9 and TRBJ1-1 for the parts outside the CDR3, the full variable domain is DTGVSQNPRHKITKRGQNVTFRCDPISEHNRLYWYRQTLGQGPEFLTYFQNEAQLEKSRLLSDRFSAERPKGSFSTLEIQRTEQGDSAMYLCASSLEGKSAEAFFGQGTRLTVV.

This clonotype was picked up many times. CDR3 region: CASSEYRGDEQYF. The CDR3 region has the DNA TGCGCCAGCAGTGAGTACAGGGGGGACGAGCAGTACTTC. The genes are TRBV10-1 and TRBJ2-7; 8 bases align to TRBD1. This CDR3 contains 13 residues. Germline CDR1 WNHNN, CDR2 SYGVQD (reference sequence). Trimming cost V 1 base and J 5 bases; bases outside gene matches: 1.

The table lists this clonotype with many counts. V gene TRBV28 combines with J gene TRBJ2-7; 9 positions match TRBD1. The CDR3 has 14 amino acids. CDR1 and CDR2 (germline): MDHEN, SYDVKM. The junction had 3 bases not matched to a gene; V was cut back by 6 bases and J by 0 bases. DNA for the CDR3: TGTGCCAGCAGACGGGACAGGGTCTCCTACGAGCAGTACTTC. Amino acids: CASRRDRVSYEQYF. The variable domain in full, completed from reference TRBV28 and TRBJ2-7, reads DVKVTQSSRYLVKRTGEKVFLECVQDMDHENMFWYRQDPGLGLRLIYFSYDVKMKEKGDIPEGYSVSREKKERFSLILESASTNQTSMYLCASRRDRVSYEQYFGPGTRLTVT.

The sample holds many counts of this clonotype. The V gene is TRBV20-1, the J gene TRBJ1-6; TRBD1 might be the D (5 bases). This CDR3 region has 17 residues. Per the germline V gene, CDR1 is DFQATT and CDR2 is SNEGSKA (reference sequence). V gave up 6 bases and J gave up 6 bases, with 24 bases separating them. DNA for the CDR3: TGCAGTGCCAGAACCCGTAACCAACGACAGCGTAATTCACCCCTCCACTTT. Amino acid sequence: CSARTRNQRQRNSPLHF.

Comment on this clonotype: A single base separates this from a much larger clone, so it may be a read error. The CDR3 ends on some other residue instead of the conserved phenylalanine or tryptophan, so this is likely a read error. This chain connects TRBV7-9 to TRBJ1-1, with TRBD1 as a possible D gene (5 bases). The CDR3 runs to 15 residues. Trimming pared 10 bases from V and 0 bases from J, leaving 18 bases between. Per the germline V gene, CDR1 is SEHNR and CDR2 is FQNEAQ (reference sequence). The DNA of the CDR3 is TGTGCCATTTCGGGGGGGTCGCACATGAACACTGAAGCTTTCTTG. Protein: CAISGGSHMNTEAFL.

This clonotype was counted at least ten times. The chain recombines TRBV27 with TRBJ2-7; D is perhaps TRBD1 or TRBD2 (5 bases each). The CDR3 length is 14 residues. CDR1 MNHEY and CDR2 SMNVEV come from the germline V gene (reference sequence). Trimming removed 7 bases at V and 7 bases at J, with 20 bases between. The chain's CDR3 is CASTRHGPEGEQYF. The CDR3 region has the DNA TGTGCCAGCACCCGTCACGGTCCCGAGGGGGAGCAGTACTTC.

There are many counts of this clonotype. V and J are TRBV6-5 and TRBJ1-1; 7 positions agree with TRBD1. V lost 2 bases to trimming and J lost 7 bases; unmatched junction nucleotides: 7. CDR3 length: 14 amino acids. Germline values: CDR1 MNHEY, CDR2 SVGAGI. This CDR3 is CASSYGLQGSEAFF. For the CDR3, the DNA is TGTGCCAGCAGTTACGGGTTACAGGGGAGTGAAGCTTTCTTT.

In its sample, this clonotype was seen a few times. J is TRBJ2-7 and V is TRBV25-1; TRBD1 matches at 7 bases. The CDR3 contains 13 residues. CDR1 and CDR2 (germline): MGHDK, SYGVNS. The V segment lost 4 bases and the J segment 10 bases; nucleotides outside the gene matches: 10. As DNA, the CDR3 is TGTGCCAGCAGTGCTCCGGGACAGATGGTCCAGTACTTC. Translated, it gives CASSAPGQMVQYF.

The chain couples TRBV30 to TRBJ2-4; a weak D match, TRBD1 (5 bases). The V gene lost 5 bases and the J gene lost 0 bases, with 8 bases spanning the gap. CDR3 length equals 13 residues. Germline V gene sequence: CDR1 GTSNPN, CDR2 SVGIG (reference sequence). CDR3 in DNA: TGTGCCTGGGGACACTTAGCCAAAAACATTCAGTACTTC. It is translated as CAWGHLAKNIQYF.

This clonotype was detected ten times or more. The chain is built from TRBV24-1 and TRBJ2-5; 8 positions match TRBD2. Germline CDR1 is KGHDR and CDR2 is SFDVKD. This CDR3 is built from 13 residues. J lost 5 bases, V lost 9 bases, and 7 bases had no gene match. This CDR3 is CATGAGGGETQYF. The CDR3 DNA sequence: TGTGCCACCGGGGCAGGCGGGGGGGAGACCCAGTACTTC.

In its sample, this clonotype was seen many times. The V gene is TRBV28, the J gene TRBJ2-7; D not resolved. This CDR3 contains 14 residues. V was shortened by 7 bases and J by 2 bases, with 15 bases between the two germline ends. Looked up from germline, CDR1 is MDHEN and CDR2 is SYDVKM. The CDR3 bases are TGTGCCAGCACCACGAAGGGTGGGCCCTACGAGCAGTACTTC. Its protein product is CASTTKGGPYEQYF. The whole variable domain, filled in from reference TRBV28 and TRBJ2-7, reads DVKVTQSSRYLVKRTGEKVFLECVQDMDHENMFWYRQDPGLGLRLIYFSYDVKMKEKGDIPEGYSVSREKKERFSLILESASTNQTSMYLCASTTKGGPYEQYFGPGTRLTVT.

This clonotype was observed at least ten times. The chain is built from TRBV28 and TRBJ1-1, with D possibly TRBD1 on 5 matching bases. CDR3 size: 14 residues. The V end lost 4 bases, the J end lost 1 base, and 10 bases lay between the germline ends. Per the germline V gene, CDR1 is MDHEN and CDR2 is SYDVKM. CDR3 residues: CASSWGWENTEAFF. CDR3 DNA: TGTGCCAGCAGTTGGGGCTGGGAGAACACTGAAGCTTTCTTT.

This clonotype has at least ten counts. The CDR3, as DNA: TGTGCCAGCAGCCCCGCCACCCGGATAGGAAACACCATATATTTT. Its translation: CASSPATRIGNTIYF. The rearrangement links TRBV9 to TRBJ1-3; D is ambiguous. The V and J ends lost 4 bases and 4 bases respectively, with 15 bases between them. Germline-derived CDR1 and CDR2 are SGDLS and YYNGEE. CDR3 size: 15 residues.

Ten or more counts support this clonotype. The chain has TRBV28 and TRBJ1-2; D is undetermined. The CDR3 totals 14 residues. The germline CDR1 and CDR2 sequences are MDHEN and SYDVKM. V dropped 3 bases and J dropped 5 bases, with 13 bases sitting between them. The CDR3 here is CASSFPGILYGYTF. CDR3 coding DNA: TGTGCCAGCAGTTTCCCAGGTATTCTTTATGGCTACACCTTC.

V usage is TRBV11-2 and J usage is TRBJ2-5, with D possibly called TRBD1 or TRBD2 (6 bases each). Trimming cost V 5 bases and J 3 bases, with 19 bases left between them. CDR1 SGHAT and CDR2 FQNNGV come from the germline V gene. The CDR3 has 16 residues. The DNA of the CDR3 is TGTGCCAGCAGCCCAGGTCCGGGGGCGGCCGAAGAGACCCAGTACTTC. It translates to CASSPGPGAAEETQYF.

The V call is TRBV7-2, the J call TRBJ1-1; D is ambiguous. The CDR3 consists of 13 residues. V lost 4 bases and J 4 bases, leaving 10 bases between the germline ends. CDR1 is SGHTA and CDR2 is FQGNSA in the germline V gene. CDR3 in amino acids: CASSSLMGTEAFF. CDR3 sequence (DNA): TGTGCCAGCAGCTCTCTAATGGGCACTGAAGCTTTCTTT.

This clonotype has at least ten counts. The rearrangement links TRBV7-2 to TRBJ1-1, with 8 bases aligning to TRBD1. The CDR3 is 14 residues long. CDR1 SGHTA and CDR2 FQGNSA come from the germline V gene. J was trimmed by 9 bases and V by 3 bases; bases with no gene match: 9. The CDR3 spells CASSFHTTGDKAFF. CDR3 nucleotide sequence: TGTGCCAGCAGCTTCCATACGACAGGGGATAAAGCTTTCTTT.

The sample holds many counts of this clonotype. The V call is TRBV6-2 or TRBV6-3, the J call TRBJ2-7; 7 bases are a match to TRBD1. The ends lost 0 bases at V and 6 bases at J; junction bases unmatched: 5. Looked up from germline, CDR1 is MNHEY and CDR2 is SVGEGT. The CDR3 sequence is 14 residues long. CDR3 DNA: TGTGCCAGCAGTTACTCAGAGGGGGCGGCCGAGCAGTACTTC. Translating it yields CASSYSEGAAEQYF.

Ten or more counts support this clonotype. The V gene is TRBV6-2 or TRBV6-3, the J gene TRBJ2-2, with 7 nucleotides matching TRBD2. Unmatched junction bases numbered 10, after V lost 6 bases and J lost 3 bases. The germline CDR1 and CDR2 sequences are MNHEY and SVGEGT. The CDR3 has 16 amino acids. As DNA, the CDR3 is TGTGCCAGCAGAACCGGGACTATACTTTACACCGGGGAGCTGTTTTTT. Its translation: CASRTGTILYTGELFF.

This clonotype was observed a handful of times. The rearrangement links TRBV7-2 to TRBJ1-5; TRBD1 agrees at 9 bases. V gave up 5 bases and J gave up 7 bases; unmatched junction bases: 9. This CDR3 is 15 amino acids long. CDR1 is SGHTA, CDR2 FQGNSA, per germline. CDR3 DNA: TGTGCCAGCAGCGGGGGACAGGGCTTTGGGCAGCCCCAGCATTTT. Its translation: CASSGGQGFGQPQHF.

The J gene is TRBJ2-2, the V gene TRBV9, with D tentatively TRBD2 (6 bases). Germline values: CDR1 SGDLS, CDR2 YYNGEE. The V end was cut by 0 bases, the J end by 5 bases, with 11 bases between. The CDR3 is 15 amino acids. In nucleotides, the CDR3 is TGTGCCAGCAGCGTAGAAGGGACTGGGACCGGGGAGCTGTTTTTT. This gives the protein CASSVEGTGTGELFF.

In this sample, this clonotype turned up many times. The chain couples TRBV7-9 to TRBJ1-2, with D possibly TRBD1 on 5 matching bases. Germline V gene sequence: CDR1 SEHNR, CDR2 FQNEAQ (reference sequence). The V and J ends lost 3 bases and 6 bases respectively, with 14 bases between them. CDR3 length: 14 residues. As DNA, the CDR3 is TGTGCCAGCAGCTTGGTAGGGACGGATGATGGCTACACCTTC. It codes for CASSLVGTDDGYTF.

This clonotype was recorded many times. The V and J genes are TRBV30 and TRBJ2-7; D is ambiguous. Germline V gives CDR1 GTSNPN, CDR2 SVGIG (reference sequence). The CDR3 consists of 16 residues. The V end was cut by 0 bases, the J end by 2 bases, with 17 bases between. In nucleotides, the CDR3 is TGTGCCTGGAGTGTACTGTTTGCGACGACGGCCTACGAGCAGTACTTC. Protein sequence: CAWSVLFATTAYEQYF.